The sequence of this TCR beta chain was determined in a study of CD8 T cells in ankylosing spondylitis. This clonotype was found a few times. What it binds is not known. Study-wide results and limits: Clones tied to disease were said to be significantly enriched in matched ankylosing spondylitis synovial fluid. Seemingly characteristic of ankylosing spondylitis blood was a TCR beta motif consisting of 7 or 8 highly homologous variants. Disease-linked clones bore a CD8+ phenotype, appearing relatively rarely in peripheral blood.

Scientists made TCR beta libraries using quantitative 5'-RACE with molecular barcodes. From the 5' RACE reads, TCRdb called clonotypes with MiXCR, one entry per CDR3 protein. Among approximately 340,000 distinct CDR3 sequences listed, roughly 15% were seen once. Sequencing was performed on blood, either unsorted or a sorted T cell fraction (not recorded which). The source of this sequence is a male donor with ankylosing spondylitis or in good health (not recorded which).

CDR3 DNA: TGTGCCAGCAGACTCTCACGTGGCTACAATGAGCAGTTCTTC. Protein: CASRLSRGYNEQFF. The chain combines TRBV12-3 or TRBV12-4 with TRBJ2-1; no firm D call. This CDR3 is built from 14 residues. The germline V and J ends were trimmed by 6 bases and 3 bases, with 12 bases remaining between them.